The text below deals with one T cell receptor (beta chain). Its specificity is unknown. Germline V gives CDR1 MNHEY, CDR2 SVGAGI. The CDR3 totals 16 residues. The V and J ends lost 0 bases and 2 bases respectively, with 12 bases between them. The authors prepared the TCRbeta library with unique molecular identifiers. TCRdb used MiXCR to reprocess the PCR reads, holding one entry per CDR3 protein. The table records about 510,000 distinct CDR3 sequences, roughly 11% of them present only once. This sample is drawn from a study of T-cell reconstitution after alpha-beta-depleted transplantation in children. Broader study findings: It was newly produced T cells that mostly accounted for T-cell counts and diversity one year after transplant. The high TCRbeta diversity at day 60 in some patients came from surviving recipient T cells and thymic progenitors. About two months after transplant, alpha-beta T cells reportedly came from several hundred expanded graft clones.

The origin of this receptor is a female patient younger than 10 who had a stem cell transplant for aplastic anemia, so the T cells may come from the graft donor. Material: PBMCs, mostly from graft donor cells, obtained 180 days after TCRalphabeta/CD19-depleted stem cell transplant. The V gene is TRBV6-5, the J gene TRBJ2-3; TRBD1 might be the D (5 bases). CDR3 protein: CASSYSWGRITDTQYF. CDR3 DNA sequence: TGTGCCAGCAGTTACTCGTGGGGCCGGATCACAGATACGCAGTATTTT.